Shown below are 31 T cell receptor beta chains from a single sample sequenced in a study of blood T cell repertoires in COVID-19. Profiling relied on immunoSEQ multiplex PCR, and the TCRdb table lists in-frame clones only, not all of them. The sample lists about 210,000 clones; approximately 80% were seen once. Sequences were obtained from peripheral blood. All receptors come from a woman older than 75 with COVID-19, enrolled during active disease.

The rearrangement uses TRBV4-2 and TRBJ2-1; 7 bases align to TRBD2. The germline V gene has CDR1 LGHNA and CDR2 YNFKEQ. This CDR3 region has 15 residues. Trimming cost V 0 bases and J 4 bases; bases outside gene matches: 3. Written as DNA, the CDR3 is TGTGCCAGCAGCCAAGAGAGACTAGCATACAATGAGCAGTTCTTC. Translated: CASSQERLAYNEQFF.

This chain's CDR3 is CASSLRRTNEKLFF. As DNA, the CDR3 is TGTGCCAGCAGCTTGAGGCGGACTAATGAAAAACTGTTTTTT. The chain links TRBV5-6 to TRBJ1-4; D is undetermined. This CDR3 comprises 14 residues. Trimming took off 1 base at V and 2 bases at J, with 6 bases between the two ends. From germline, CDR1 is SGHDT and CDR2 YYEEEE.

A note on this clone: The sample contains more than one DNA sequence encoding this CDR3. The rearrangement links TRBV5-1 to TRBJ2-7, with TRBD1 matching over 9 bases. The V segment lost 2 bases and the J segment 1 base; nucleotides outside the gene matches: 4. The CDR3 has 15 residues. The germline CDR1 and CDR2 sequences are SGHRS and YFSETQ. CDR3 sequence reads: CASSLWTGVSYEQYF. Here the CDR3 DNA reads TGCGCCAGCAGCTTATGGACAGGGGTTTCCTACGAGCAGTACTTC.

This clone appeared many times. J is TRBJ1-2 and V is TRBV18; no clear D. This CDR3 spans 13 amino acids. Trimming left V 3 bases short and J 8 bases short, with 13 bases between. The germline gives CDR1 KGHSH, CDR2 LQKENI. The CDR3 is CASSPGLNEGYTF. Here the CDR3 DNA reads TGTGCCAGCTCACCCGGACTGAATGAGGGCTACACCTTC.

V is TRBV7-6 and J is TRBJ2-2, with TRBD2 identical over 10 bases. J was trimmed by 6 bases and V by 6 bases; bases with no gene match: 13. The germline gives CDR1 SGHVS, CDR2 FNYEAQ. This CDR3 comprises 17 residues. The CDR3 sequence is CASSPLMSAGGPGELFF. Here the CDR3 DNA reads TGTGCCAGCAGTCCCCTTATGTCAGCGGGAGGGCCCGGGGAGCTGTTTTTT.

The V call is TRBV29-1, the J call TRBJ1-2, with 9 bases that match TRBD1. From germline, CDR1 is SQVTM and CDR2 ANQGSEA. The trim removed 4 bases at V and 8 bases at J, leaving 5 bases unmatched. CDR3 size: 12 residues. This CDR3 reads CSVATGGVGYTF. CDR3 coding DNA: TGCAGCGTTGCTACAGGGGGCGTGGGCTACACCTTC.

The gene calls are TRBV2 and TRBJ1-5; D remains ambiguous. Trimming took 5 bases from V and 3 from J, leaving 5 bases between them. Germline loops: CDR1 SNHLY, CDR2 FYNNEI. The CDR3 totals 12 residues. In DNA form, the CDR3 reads TGTGCCAGCAGTTCGTTCAATCAGCCCCAGCATTTT. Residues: CASSSFNQPQHF.

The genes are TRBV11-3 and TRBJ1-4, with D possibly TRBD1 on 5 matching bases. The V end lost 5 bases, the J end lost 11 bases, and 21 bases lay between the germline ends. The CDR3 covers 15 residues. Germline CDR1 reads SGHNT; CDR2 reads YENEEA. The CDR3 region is CASSPRGQPLYKLFF. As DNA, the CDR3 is TGTGCCAGCAGCCCTCGCGGACAACCCTTGTACAAACTGTTTTTT. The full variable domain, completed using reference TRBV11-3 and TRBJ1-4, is EAGVVQSPRYKIIEKKQPVAFWCNPISGHNTLYWYLQNLGQGPELLIRYENEEAVDDSQLPKDRFSAERLKGVDSTLKIQPAELGDSAVYLCASSPRGQPLYKLFFGSGTQLSVL.

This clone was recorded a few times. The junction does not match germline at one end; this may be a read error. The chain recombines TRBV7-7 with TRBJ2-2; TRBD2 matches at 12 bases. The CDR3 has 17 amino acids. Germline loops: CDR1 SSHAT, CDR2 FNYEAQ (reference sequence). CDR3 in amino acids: CASSLLAGGVGTGELFF. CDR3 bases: TGTGCTAGCAGCCTCCTAGCGGGAGGGGTAGGCACCGGGGAGCTGTTTTTT.

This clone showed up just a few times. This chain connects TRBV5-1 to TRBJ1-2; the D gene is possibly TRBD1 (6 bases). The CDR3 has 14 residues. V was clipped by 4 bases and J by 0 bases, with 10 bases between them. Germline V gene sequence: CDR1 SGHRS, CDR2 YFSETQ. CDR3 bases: TGCGCCAGCAGCCCGGACAGACCTAACTATGGCTACACCTTC. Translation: CASSPDRPNYGYTF.

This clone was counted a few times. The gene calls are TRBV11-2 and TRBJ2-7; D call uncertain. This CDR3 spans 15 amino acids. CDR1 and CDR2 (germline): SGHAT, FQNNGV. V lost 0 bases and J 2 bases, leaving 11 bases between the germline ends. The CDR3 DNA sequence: TGTGCCAGCAGCTTAGATGAGGCCGCGGCCTACGAGCAGTACTTC. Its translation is CASSLDEAAAYEQYF.

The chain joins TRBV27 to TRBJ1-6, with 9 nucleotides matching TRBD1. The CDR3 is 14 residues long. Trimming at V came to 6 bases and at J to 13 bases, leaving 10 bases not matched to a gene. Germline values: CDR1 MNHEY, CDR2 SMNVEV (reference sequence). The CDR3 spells CASRPGTGRRPLHF. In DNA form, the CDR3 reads TGTGCCAGCAGGCCCGGGACAGGGAGGCGTCCCCTCCACTTT.

For the CDR3, the DNA is TGTGCCAGCAGCTTGGGCGGGGGGAGGAACATTCAGTACTTC. This encodes CASSLGGGRNIQYF. This rearrangement joins TRBV5-4 to TRBJ2-4; 8 bases are shared with TRBD2. V gave up 0 bases and J gave up 7 bases; unmatched junction bases: 3. CDR3 length: 14 amino acids. The germline V gene has CDR1 SGHNT and CDR2 YYREEE (reference sequence).

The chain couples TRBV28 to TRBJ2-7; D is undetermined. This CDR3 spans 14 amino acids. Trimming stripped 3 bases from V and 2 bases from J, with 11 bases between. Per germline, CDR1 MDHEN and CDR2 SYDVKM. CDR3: CASSFLRFAYEQYF. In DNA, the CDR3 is TGTGCCAGCAGTTTTCTCCGGTTTGCCTACGAGCAGTACTTC.

The CDR3 DNA is TGTGCCAGCAGCCAAGGTCAAGCGGGAGCAGATACGCAGTATTTT. As protein: CASSQGQAGADTQYF. The chain recombines TRBV14 with TRBJ2-3; TRBD2 agrees at 8 bases. Per germline, CDR1 SGHDN and CDR2 FVKESK. The CDR3 totals 15 residues. The J segment lost 4 bases and the V segment lost 1 base, leaving 4 bases of the junction unmatched.

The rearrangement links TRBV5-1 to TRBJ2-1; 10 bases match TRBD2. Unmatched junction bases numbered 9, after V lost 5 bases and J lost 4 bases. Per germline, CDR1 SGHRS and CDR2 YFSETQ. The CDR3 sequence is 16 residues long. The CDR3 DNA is TGCGCCAGCAGATCCACGGTGACTAGCGGGTACAATGAGCAGTTCTTC. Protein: CASRSTVTSGYNEQFF.

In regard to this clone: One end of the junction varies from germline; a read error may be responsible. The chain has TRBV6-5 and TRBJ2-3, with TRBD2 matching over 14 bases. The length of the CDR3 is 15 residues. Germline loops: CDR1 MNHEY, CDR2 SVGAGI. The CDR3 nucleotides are TGTGCCAGCAGTCAATTAGGGACTAGCGGGGGCGAAGGGAATTTT. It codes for CASSQLGTSGGEGNF.

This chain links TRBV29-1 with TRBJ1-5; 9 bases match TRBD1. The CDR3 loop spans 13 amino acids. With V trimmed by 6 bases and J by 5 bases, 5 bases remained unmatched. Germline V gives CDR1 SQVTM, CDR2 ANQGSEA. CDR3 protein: CSVRGQGDQPQHF. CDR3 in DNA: TGCAGCGTGAGGGGACAGGGAGATCAGCCCCAGCATTTT.

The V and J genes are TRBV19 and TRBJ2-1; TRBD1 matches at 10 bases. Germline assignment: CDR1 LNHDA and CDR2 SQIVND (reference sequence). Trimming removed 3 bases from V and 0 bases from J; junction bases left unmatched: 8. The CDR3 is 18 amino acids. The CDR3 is CASSIGTGADSSYNEQFF. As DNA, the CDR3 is TGTGCCAGTAGTATCGGGACAGGGGCCGACAGCTCCTACAATGAGCAGTTCTTC.

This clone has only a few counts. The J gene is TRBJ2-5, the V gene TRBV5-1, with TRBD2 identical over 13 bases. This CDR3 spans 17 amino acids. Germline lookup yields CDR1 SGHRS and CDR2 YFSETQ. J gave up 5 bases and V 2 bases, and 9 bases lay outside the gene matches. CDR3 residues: CASSFTGTSGVGETQYF. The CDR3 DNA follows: TGCGCCAGCAGCTTCACCGGGACTAGCGGGGTCGGGGAGACCCAGTACTTC.

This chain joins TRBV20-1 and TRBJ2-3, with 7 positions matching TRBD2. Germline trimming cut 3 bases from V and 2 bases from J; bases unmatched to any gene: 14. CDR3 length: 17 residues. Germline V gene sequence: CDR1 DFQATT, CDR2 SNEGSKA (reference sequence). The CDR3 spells CSASGPGQAGITDTQYF. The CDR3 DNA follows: TGCAGTGCTAGTGGGCCGGGTCAAGCGGGGATCACAGATACGCAGTATTTT.

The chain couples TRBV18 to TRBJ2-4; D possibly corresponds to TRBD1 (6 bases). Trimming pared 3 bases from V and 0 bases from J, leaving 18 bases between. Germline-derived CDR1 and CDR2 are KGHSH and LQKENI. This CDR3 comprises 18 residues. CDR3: CASSPPGQGTLAKNIQYF. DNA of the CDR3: TGTGCCAGCTCACCCCCCGGGCAGGGGACACTAGCCAAAAACATTCAGTACTTC. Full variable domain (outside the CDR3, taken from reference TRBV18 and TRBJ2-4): NAGVMQNPRHLVRRRGQEARLRCSPMKGHSHVYWYRQLPEEGLKFMVYLQKENIIDESGMPKERFSAEFPKEGPSILRIQQVVRGDSAAYFCASSPPGQGTLAKNIQYFGAGTRLSVL.

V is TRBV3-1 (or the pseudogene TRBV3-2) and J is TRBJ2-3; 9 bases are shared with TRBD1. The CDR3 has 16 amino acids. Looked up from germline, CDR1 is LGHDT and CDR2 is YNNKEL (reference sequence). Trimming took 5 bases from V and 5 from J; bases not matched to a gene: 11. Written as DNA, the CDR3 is TGTGCCAGCAGCATCCGACCGGGACAGGGCGTAGATACGCAGTATTTT. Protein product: CASSIRPGQGVDTQYF.

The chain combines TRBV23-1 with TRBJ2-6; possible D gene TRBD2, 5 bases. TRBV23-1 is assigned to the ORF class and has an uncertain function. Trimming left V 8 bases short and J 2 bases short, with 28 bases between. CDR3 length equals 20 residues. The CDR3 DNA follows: TGCGCCAGCTTCCGGACTTGCTATCGACCCCGAGGCACTGGGGCCAACGTCCTGACTTTC. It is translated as CASFRTCYRPRGTGANVLTF.

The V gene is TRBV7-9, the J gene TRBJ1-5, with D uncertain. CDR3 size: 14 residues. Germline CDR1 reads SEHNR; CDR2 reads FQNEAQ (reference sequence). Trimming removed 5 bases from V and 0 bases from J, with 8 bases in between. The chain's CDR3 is CASSLSLSNQPQHF. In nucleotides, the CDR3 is TGTGCCAGCAGCCTATCCCTTAGCAATCAGCCCCAGCATTTT.

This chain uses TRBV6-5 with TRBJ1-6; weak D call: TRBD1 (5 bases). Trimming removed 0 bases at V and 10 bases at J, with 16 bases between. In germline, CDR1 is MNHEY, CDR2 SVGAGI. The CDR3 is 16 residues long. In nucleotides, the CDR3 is TGTGCCAGCAGTTACTCTCACCGAGCGGGGGAGTCACCCCTCCACTTT. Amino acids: CASSYSHRAGESPLHF.

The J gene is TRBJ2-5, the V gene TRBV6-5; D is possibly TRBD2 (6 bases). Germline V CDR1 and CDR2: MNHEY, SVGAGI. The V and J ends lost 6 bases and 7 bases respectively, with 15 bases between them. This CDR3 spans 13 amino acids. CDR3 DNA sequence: TGTGCCAGCAGGGAGACAGCCGGGGGGACCCAGTACTTC. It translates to CASRETAGGTQYF.

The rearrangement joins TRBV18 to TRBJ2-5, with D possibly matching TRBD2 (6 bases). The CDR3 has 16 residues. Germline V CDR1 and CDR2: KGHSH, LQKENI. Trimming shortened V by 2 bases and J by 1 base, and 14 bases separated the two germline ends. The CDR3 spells CASSPAGRGRQETQYF. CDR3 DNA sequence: TGTGCCAGCTCACCAGCAGGGCGGGGACGCCAAGAGACCCAGTACTTC.

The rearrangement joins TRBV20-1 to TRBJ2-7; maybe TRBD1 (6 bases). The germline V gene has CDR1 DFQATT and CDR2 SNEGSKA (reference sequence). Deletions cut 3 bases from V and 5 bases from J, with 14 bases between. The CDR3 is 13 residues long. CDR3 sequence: CSASRGNRNEQYF. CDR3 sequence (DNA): TGCAGTGCTAGTAGGGGGAATAGGAACGAGCAGTACTTC.

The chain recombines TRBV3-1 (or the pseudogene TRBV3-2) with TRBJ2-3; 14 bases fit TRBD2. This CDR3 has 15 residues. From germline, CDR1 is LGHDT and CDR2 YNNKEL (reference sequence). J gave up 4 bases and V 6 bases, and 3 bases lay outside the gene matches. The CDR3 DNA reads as TGTGCCAGCAGTCCGACTAGCGGGAGGGCAGATACGCAGTATTTT. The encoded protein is CASSPTSGRADTQYF.

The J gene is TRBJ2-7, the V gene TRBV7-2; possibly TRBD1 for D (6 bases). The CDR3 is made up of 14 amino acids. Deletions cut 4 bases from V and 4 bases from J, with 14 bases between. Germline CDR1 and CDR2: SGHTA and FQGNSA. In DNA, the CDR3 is TGTGCCAGCAGCTCGACAGGCCATGATTACGAGCAGTACTTC. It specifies CASSSTGHDYEQYF.